The following is a TCR beta chain sequence with its context. Every PCR received spiked-in synthetic TCR analog templates. Sequenced by immunoSEQ multiplex PCR; TCRdb stores in-frame clones only, minus some. The sample records 35,000 or so clones, more than 75% being singletons. This sample is part of a study of PD-L1 blockade in urothelial cancer. As to time point: peripheral blood 6 weeks after treatment start. This CDR3 spans 14 amino acids. Looked up from germline, CDR1 is MNHNY and CDR2 is SVGAGI (reference sequence). V lost 8 bases and J lost 2; bases outside the gene matches: 5. This material consisted of PBMCs, taken around atezolizumab (anti-PD-L1) treatment. This receptor was obtained from a man in his forties or fifties with urothelial cancer. J is TRBJ2-1 and V is TRBV6-6, with 8 bases fitting TRBD2. In nucleotides, the CDR3 is TGTGCCAGCCAGCGGGAGAGCACCTACAATGAGCAGTTCTTC. This translates into CASQRESTYNEQFF.